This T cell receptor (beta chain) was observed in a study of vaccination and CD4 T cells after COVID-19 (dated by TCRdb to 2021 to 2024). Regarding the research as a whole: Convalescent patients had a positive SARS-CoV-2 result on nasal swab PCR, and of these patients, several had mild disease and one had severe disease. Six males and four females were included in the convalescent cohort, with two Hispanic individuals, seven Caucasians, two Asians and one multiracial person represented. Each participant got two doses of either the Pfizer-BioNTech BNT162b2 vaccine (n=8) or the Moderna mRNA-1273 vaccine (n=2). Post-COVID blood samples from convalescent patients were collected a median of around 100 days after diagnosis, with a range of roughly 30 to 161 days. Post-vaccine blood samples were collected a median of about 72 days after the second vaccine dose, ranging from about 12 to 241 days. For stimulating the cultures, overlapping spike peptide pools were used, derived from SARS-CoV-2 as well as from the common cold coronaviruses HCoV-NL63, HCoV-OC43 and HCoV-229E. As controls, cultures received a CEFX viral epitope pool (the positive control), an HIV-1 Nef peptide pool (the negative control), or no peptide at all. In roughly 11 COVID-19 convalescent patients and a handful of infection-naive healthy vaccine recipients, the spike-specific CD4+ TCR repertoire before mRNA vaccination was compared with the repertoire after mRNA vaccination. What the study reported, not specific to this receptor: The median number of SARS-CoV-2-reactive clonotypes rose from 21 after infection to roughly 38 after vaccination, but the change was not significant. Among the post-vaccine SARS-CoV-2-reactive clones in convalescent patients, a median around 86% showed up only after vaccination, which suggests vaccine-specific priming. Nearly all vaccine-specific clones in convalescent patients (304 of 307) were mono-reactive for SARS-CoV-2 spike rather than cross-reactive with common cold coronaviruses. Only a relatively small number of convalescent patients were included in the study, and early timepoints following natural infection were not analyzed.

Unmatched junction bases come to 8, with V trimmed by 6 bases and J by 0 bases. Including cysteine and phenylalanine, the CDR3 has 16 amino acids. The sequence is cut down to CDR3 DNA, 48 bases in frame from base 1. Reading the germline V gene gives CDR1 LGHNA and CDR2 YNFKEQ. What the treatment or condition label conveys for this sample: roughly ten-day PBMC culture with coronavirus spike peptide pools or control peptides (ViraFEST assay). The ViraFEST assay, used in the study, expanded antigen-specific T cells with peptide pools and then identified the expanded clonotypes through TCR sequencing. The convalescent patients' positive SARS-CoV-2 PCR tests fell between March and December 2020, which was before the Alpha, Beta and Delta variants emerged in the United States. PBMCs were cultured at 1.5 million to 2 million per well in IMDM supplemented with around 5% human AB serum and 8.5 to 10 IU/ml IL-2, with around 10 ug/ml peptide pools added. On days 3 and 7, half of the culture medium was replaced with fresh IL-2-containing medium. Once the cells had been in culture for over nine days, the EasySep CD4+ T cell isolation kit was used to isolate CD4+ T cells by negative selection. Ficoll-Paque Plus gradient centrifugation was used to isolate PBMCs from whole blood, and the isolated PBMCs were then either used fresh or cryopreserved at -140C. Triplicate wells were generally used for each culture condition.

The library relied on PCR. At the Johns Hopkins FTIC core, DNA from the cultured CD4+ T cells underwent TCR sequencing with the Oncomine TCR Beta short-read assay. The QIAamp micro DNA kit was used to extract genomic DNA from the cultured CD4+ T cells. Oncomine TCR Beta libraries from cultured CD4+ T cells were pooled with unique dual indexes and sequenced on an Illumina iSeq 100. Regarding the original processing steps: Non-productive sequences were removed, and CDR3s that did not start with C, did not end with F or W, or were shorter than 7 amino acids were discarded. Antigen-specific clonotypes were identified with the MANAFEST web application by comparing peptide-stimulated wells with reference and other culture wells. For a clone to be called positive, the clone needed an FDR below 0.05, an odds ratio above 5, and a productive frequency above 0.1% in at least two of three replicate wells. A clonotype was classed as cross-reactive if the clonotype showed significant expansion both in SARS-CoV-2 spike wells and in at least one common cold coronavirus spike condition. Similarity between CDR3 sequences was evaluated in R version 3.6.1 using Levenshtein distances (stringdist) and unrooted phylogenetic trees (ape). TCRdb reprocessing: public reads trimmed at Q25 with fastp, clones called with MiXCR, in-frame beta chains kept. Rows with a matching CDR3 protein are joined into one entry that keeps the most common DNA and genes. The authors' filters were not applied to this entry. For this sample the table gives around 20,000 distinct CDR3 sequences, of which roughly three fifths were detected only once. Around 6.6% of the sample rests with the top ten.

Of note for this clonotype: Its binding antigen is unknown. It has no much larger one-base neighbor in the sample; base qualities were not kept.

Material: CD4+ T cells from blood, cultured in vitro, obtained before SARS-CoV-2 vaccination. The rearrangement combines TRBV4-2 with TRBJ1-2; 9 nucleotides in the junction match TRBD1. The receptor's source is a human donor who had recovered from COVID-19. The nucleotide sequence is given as TGTGCCAGCAGTACAGGGGGCTCGGCCACTAACTATGGCTACACCTTC. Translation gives CASSTGGSATNYGYTF.